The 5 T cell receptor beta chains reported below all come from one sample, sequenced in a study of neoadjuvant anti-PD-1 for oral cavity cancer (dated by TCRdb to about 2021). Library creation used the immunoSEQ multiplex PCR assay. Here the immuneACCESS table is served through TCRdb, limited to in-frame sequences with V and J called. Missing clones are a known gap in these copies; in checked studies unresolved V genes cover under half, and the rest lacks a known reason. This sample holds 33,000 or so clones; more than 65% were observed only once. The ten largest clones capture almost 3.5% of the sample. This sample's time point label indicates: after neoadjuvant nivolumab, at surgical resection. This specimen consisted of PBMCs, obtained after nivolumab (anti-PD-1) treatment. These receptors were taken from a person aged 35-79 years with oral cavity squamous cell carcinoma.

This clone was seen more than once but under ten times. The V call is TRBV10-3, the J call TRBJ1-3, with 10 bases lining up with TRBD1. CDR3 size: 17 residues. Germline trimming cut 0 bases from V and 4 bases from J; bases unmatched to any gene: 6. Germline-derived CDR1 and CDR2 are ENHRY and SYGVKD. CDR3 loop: CAISESGTGALGNTIYF. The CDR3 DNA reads TGTGCCATCAGTGAGTCTGGGACAGGGGCCTTGGGAAACACCATATATTTT.

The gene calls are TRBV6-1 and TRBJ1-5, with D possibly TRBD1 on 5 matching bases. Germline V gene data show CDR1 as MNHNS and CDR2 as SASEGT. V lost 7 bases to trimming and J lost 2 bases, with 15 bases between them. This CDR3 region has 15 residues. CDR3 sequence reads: CASTARDWGNQPQHF. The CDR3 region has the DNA TGTGCCAGCACAGCCCGGGACTGGGGCAATCAGCCCCAGCATTTT.

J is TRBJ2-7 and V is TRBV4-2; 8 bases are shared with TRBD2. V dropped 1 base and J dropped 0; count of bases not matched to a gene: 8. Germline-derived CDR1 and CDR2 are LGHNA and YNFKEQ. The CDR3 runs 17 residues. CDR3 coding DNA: TGTGCCAGCAGCCAAGGGACGGGCGGGGGGCCCTCCTACGAGCAGTACTTC. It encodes CASSQGTGGGPSYEQYF.

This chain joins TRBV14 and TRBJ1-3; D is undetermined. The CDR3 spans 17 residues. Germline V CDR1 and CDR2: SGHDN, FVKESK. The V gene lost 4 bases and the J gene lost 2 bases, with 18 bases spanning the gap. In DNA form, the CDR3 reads TGTGCCAGCAGCCTCAGACTCGTCCGATCGGCTGGAAACACCATATATTTT. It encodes CASSLRLVRSAGNTIYF. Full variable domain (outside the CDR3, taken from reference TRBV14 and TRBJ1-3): EAGVTQFPSHSVIEKGQTVTLRCDPISGHDNLYWYRRVMGKEIKFLLHFVKESKQDESGMPNNRFLAERTGGTYSTLKVQPAELEDSGVYFCASSLRLVRSAGNTIYFGEGSWLTVV.

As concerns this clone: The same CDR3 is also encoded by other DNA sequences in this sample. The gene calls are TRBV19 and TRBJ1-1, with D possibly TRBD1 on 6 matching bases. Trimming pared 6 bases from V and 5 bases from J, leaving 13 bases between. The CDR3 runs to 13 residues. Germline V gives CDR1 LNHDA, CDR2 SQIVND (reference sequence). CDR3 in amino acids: CASSSQGGTEAFF. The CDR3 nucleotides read TGTGCCAGTAGCTCACAGGGAGGGACTGAAGCTTTCTTT.